This T cell receptor beta chain is drawn from a study of beta chain features in type 1 diabetes. The overall study: Healthy donors and patients showed comparable age, gender and cell yields.

This clone was observed a handful of times. The antigen is unknown. Expressed TCRB transcripts were sequenced after all isolated RNA was converted to cDNA. Clones were sequenced by immunoSEQ multiplex PCR, and TCRdb holds only the in-frame ones, with some missing. The repertoire consists of about 160,000 clones, with almost 8% occurring once and the leading ten covering roughly 0.46%. Germline V lookup: CDR1 SGHRS, CDR2 YFSETQ. Germline trimming cut 2 bases from V and 5 bases from J; bases unmatched to any gene: 7. This CDR3 comprises 16 residues. General study points: Within each of all four CD4+ subsets, Type 1 diabetes patients had TCRB CDR3s that were moderately but significantly shorter. Highly expressing activated T cells could be over-counted with a cDNA template.

The sample taken for sequencing was central memory CD4+ T cells from blood. The clonotype comes from a man aged 18-30 years with type 1 diabetes. The chain has TRBV5-1 and TRBJ2-3; 11 nucleotides align to TRBD1. The CDR3 is CASSFTGTGGKDTQYF. The CDR3 DNA reads TGCGCCAGCAGCTTTACCGGGACAGGGGGGAAAGATACGCAGTATTTT.